Sequencing of this T cell receptor (beta chain) was carried out in a study of T-cell reconstitution after alpha-beta-depleted transplantation in children. Broader study findings: Counts and diversity of T cells one year after transplant came mostly from newly produced T cells. Recipient T cells and thymic progenitors that survived were the source of the high TCRbeta diversity seen at day 60 in some patients. Where alpha-beta T cells came from about two months after transplant was reportedly several hundred expanded graft clones.

The germline V gene encodes CDR1 LNHDA and CDR2 SQIVND (reference sequence). V lost 6 bases to trimming and J lost 4 bases, with 12 bases between them. This CDR3 spans 14 amino acids. As regards this clonotype: The antigen is undetermined.

As it was prepared, the TCRbeta library received unique molecular identifiers. A single record per CDR3 protein comes from TCRdb applying MiXCR to the PCR reads. There are approximately 400,000 distinct CDR3 sequences in the sample; about 16% occur only once, and under 30% lies in the top ten. Sequenced here: PBMCs, mostly from graft donor cells, sampled 360 days after TCRalphabeta/CD19-depleted stem cell transplant. The chain couples TRBV19 to TRBJ2-2; D might be TRBD1 (6 bases). The TCR originated in a boy younger than two who had a stem cell transplant for Wiskott-Aldrich syndrome, so the T cells may come from the graft donor. The CDR3 DNA follows: TGTGCCAGTAGGTCGACAGGACTCACCGGGGAGCTGTTTTTT. It is translated as CASRSTGLTGELFF.